The 17 T cell receptor beta chains below all came from one sample that was sequenced in a study of T cell clonality in common variable immunodeficiency. Repertoires were generated with immunoSEQ multiplex PCR, while TCRdb's copy carries only in-frame clones and drops some. The profile covers some 60,000 clones, none occurring a single time. The sequenced material came from peripheral blood mononuclear cells. All receptors come from a person between 18 and 69 years old in good health.

This clone was detected ten times or more. The missing CDR3 end, 3 residues past where the read stops, is filled in from the germline J gene. This chain uses TRBV7-9 with TRBJ1-2; D is unresolved. Trimming cost V 4 bases and J 5 bases, with 11 bases left between them. Germline V CDR1 and CDR2: SEHNR, FQNEAQ (reference sequence). The CDR3 is made up of 13 amino acids. The DNA read from the CDR3 is TGTGCCAGCAGCTCTGAAGGCGGGTATGGC. The encoded protein is CASSSEGGYG. The whole CDR3 is CASSSEGGYGYTF.

This clone was seen a few times. The read stops 3 residues short of the end of the CDR3; the missing end is completed from the germline J gene. The rearrangement uses TRBV19 and TRBJ2-2; D unclear. The CDR3 loop spans 15 amino acids. V lost 3 bases and J lost 2, with 10 bases in between. The germline V gene has CDR1 LNHDA and CDR2 SQIVND (reference sequence). Incomplete CDR3 DNA: TGTGCCAGTAGTATGGGCGCCCACAACACCGGGGAG. Its translation is CASSMGAHNTGE. The CDR3 in its entirety is CASSMGAHNTGELFF.

This clone was counted ten times or more. The sequence runs out 3 residues before the end of the CDR3; the remainder is reconstructed from the germline J gene. V is TRBV18 and J is TRBJ1-1, with a possible D match to TRBD1 (5 bases). V lost 5 bases and J 1 base, leaving 11 bases between the germline ends. The CDR3 contains 14 residues. The germline V gene encodes CDR1 KGHSH and CDR2 LQKENI. The CDR3 region is CASSTTASNTEAFF. Incomplete CDR3 DNA: TGTGCCAGCTCAACGACAGCGTCGAACACTGAA.

This clone was seen repeatedly, ten times or more. The CDR3 end lies 3 residues beyond the end of the read and is filled in from the germline J gene. This sequence joins TRBV20-1 and TRBJ2-7, with 10 positions matching TRBD2. The ends lost 4 bases at V and 4 bases at J; junction bases unmatched: 4. The germline V gene encodes CDR1 DFQATT and CDR2 SNEGSKA (reference sequence). The CDR3 consists of 13 residues. The sequenced part of the CDR3 DNA is TGCAGTGCTACCCTAGCGGGAGTTTACGAG. This encodes CSATLAGVYE. The entire CDR3 is CSATLAGVYEQYF.

This clone was counted ten times or more. The CDR3 goes on 3 residues after the read ends, and that part is filled in from the germline J gene. V gene TRBV28 combines with J gene TRBJ2-7; 7 bases match TRBD2. There are 16 residues in the CDR3. Germline CDR1 reads MDHEN; CDR2 reads SYDVKM. Trimming removed 4 bases from V and 2 bases from J; junction bases left unmatched: 11. The covered CDR3 bases are TGTGCCAGCAGTTCGGCCCCGGGGGGTCTTACCTACGAG. Translating it yields CASSSAPGGLTYE. In full, the CDR3 is CASSSAPGGLTYEQYF.

This clone was seen at least ten times. The sequence runs out 3 residues before the end of the CDR3; the remainder is reconstructed from the germline J gene. The rearrangement uses TRBV6-2 or TRBV6-3 and TRBJ2-1; 7 bases match TRBD2. This CDR3 comprises 13 residues. V shed 2 bases, J shed 9 bases, and the junction held 4 bases outside the gene matches. Germline loops: CDR1 MNHEY, CDR2 SVGEGT. The CDR3 sequence is CASSYRRESEQFF. The covered CDR3 bases are TGTGCCAGCAGTTACCGGCGGGAGAGTGAG.

Many counts were recorded for this clone. CDR3 DNA (partial): TGCGCCAGCAGCCAAGATTTCAGTCAAGAGACC. Translated: CASSQDFSQET. The full CDR3 protein reads CASSQDFSQETQYF. V is TRBV4-1 and J is TRBJ2-5; D is unclear. The sequence runs out 3 residues before the end of the CDR3; the remainder is reconstructed from the germline J gene. There are 14 residues in the CDR3. V dropped 0 bases and J dropped 2 bases, with 7 bases sitting between them. CDR1 and CDR2 (germline): MGHRA, YSYEKL.

This clone has at least ten counts. The read terminates 3 residues ahead of where the CDR3 ends, so the germline J gene completes it. The chain recombines TRBV7-2 with TRBJ2-2; unclear D gene. The CDR3 has 15 amino acids. The germline V gene has CDR1 SGHTA and CDR2 FQGNSA. Deletions cut 5 bases from V and 3 bases from J, with 13 bases between. The CDR3 is CASSPGPSYTGELFF. The covered CDR3 bases are TGTGCCAGCAGCCCCGGTCCCTCCTACACCGGGGAG.

This clone was counted a few times. Read data end 3 residues before the CDR3 end; the end is taken from the germline J gene. The V call is TRBV18, the J call TRBJ1-5; TRBD1 agrees at 8 bases. The CDR3 consists of 14 residues. The ends lost 3 bases at V and 3 bases at J; junction bases unmatched: 1. Germline V lookup: CDR1 KGHSH, CDR2 LQKENI. CDR3 amino acids: CASSPGQVNQPQHF. CDR3 DNA (partial): TGTGCCAGCTCACCGGGACAGGTCAATCAGCCC. The complete variable domain, with remaining parts taken from reference TRBV18 and TRBJ1-5, reads NAGVMQNPRHLVRRRGQEARLRCSPMKGHSHVYWYRQLPEEGLKFMVYLQKENIIDESGMPKERFSAEFPKEGPSILRIQQVVRGDSAAYFCASSPGQVNQPQHFGDGTRLSIL.

The sample holds many counts of this clone. A junction end diverges from the germline sequence, so it may reflect a read error. The sequenced fragment ends 3 residues before the CDR3 boundary, so the rest is inferred from the germline J gene. Other DNA variants within this sample encode the same CDR3. The chain recombines TRBV4-2 with TRBJ1-1; no clear D gene. The germline gives CDR1 LGHNA, CDR2 YNFKEQ. The CDR3 loop spans 13 amino acids. The CDR3 sequence: CASSQTGNTEAFF. The part of the CDR3 DNA that was read is TGCGCCAGCAGCCAAACGGGTAACACTGAA.

This clone was observed at least ten times. The read falls 3 residues short of the CDR3 end, and the missing part is taken from the germline J gene. The chain combines TRBV20-1 with TRBJ2-7; 8 nucleotides match TRBD1. Germline V gives CDR1 DFQATT, CDR2 SNEGSKA (reference sequence). There are 15 residues in the CDR3. V lost 0 bases and J lost 3; bases outside the gene matches: 7. The CDR3 protein is CSARDRTGNLYEQYF. The covered CDR3 bases are TGCAGTGCTAGAGATCGGACAGGGAATCTCTACGAG.

In its sample, this clone was seen many times. CDR3 sequence: CASSPGLYTDTQYF. Incomplete CDR3 DNA: TGTGCCAGCAGCCCCGGACTGTACACAGATACG. The chain links TRBV5-4 to TRBJ2-3; possible D gene TRBD2, 5 bases. The CDR3 end falls 3 residues outside the read, so it is completed with the germline J gene. CDR1 and CDR2 (germline): SGHNT, YYREEE (reference sequence). CDR3 length equals 14 residues. Trimming shortened V by 4 bases and J by 2 bases, and 11 bases separated the two germline ends.

This clone was picked up many times. The missing CDR3 end, 3 residues past where the read stops, is filled in from the germline J gene. This chain joins TRBV11-3 and TRBJ2-2; D possibly corresponds to TRBD2 (7 bases). The CDR3 has 15 amino acids. Trimming took off 7 bases at V and 7 bases at J, with 19 bases between the two ends. The V gene's germline CDR1 is SGHNT and CDR2 YENEEA. CDR3 region: CASTTRGAGVGELFF. Partial CDR3 DNA: TGTGCCAGCACGACACGGGGGGCGGGGGTCGGGGAG. The complete variable domain, with remaining parts taken from reference TRBV11-3 and TRBJ2-2, reads EAGVVQSPRYKIIEKKQPVAFWCNPISGHNTLYWYLQNLGQGPELLIRYENEEAVDDSQLPKDRFSAERLKGVDSTLKIQPAELGDSAVYLCASTTRGAGVGELFFGEGSRLTVL.

This clone was seen ten or more times. The read ends 3 residues before the CDR3 terminus; that terminus is restored from the germline J gene. V gene TRBV30 combines with J gene TRBJ2-3; no clear D. The CDR3 runs to 13 residues. The ends were cut back, 0 bases at V and 6 bases at J, with 10 bases in the middle. From germline, CDR1 is GTSNPN and CDR2 SVGIG (reference sequence). The CDR3 protein is CAWSVFPSDTQYF. CDR3 DNA, as far as it was read: TGTGCCTGGAGTGTATTCCCCTCGGATACG. The complete variable domain, with remaining parts taken from reference TRBV30 and TRBJ2-3, reads SQTIHQWPATLVQPVGSPLSLECTVEGTSNPNLYWYRQAAGRGLQLLFYSVGIGQISSEVPQNLSASRPQDRQFILSSKKLLLSDSGFYLCAWSVFPSDTQYFGPGTRLTVL.

This clone was found many times. The read comes to an end 3 residues before the CDR3 does, leaving the germline J gene to fill in the end. J is TRBJ2-1 and V is TRBV18; 7 positions match TRBD2. The CDR3 covers 14 residues. With 3 bases clipped from V and 9 bases from J, the junction kept 8 bases outside the gene matches. The germline V gene has CDR1 KGHSH and CDR2 LQKENI. The CDR3 spells CASSPPLAEREQFF. Incomplete CDR3 DNA: TGTGCCAGCTCACCTCCTCTAGCGGAACGTGAG.

This clone was picked up many times. Read coverage stops 3 residues before the CDR3 terminus; the germline J gene supplies the remainder. This sequence joins TRBV20-1 and TRBJ1-5, with 8 bases aligning to TRBD1. The CDR3 is 16 residues long. V was pared by 3 bases and J by 3 bases, with 10 bases of the junction left unmatched. In germline, CDR1 is DFQATT, CDR2 SNEGSKA (reference sequence). The part of the CDR3 DNA that was read is TGCAGTGCTAGGGACACTGGGACAGGTTACAATCAGCCC. Translated: CSARDTGTGYNQP. The entire CDR3 protein is CSARDTGTGYNQPQHF.

This clone was counted at least ten times. The junction does not match germline at one end; this may be a read error. With the read ending 3 residues before the CDR3 end, the germline J gene is used to fill in that end. This sequence joins TRBV4-2 and TRBJ2-2; 10 bases fit TRBD2. Germline values: CDR1 LGHNA, CDR2 YNFKEQ. The CDR3 is made up of 17 amino acids. Incomplete CDR3 DNA: TGCGCCAGCAGCCAAGGGCTAGCGGGAGCACACACCGGGGAG. It encodes CASSQGLAGAHTGE. The CDR3 reads in full as CASSQGLAGAHTGELFF.